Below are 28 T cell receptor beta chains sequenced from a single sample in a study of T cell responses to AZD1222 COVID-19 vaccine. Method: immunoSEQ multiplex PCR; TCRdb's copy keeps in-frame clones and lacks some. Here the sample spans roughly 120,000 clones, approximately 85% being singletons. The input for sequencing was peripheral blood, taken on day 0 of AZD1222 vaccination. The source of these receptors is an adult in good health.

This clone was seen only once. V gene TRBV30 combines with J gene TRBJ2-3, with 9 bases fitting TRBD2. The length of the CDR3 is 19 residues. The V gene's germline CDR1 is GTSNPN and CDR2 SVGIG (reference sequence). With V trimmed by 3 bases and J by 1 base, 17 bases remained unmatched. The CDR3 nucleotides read TGTGCCTGGAGCAGGGCTAGCGGGGCTATAATTCCTGGCACAGATACGCAGTATTTT. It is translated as CAWSRASGAIIPGTDTQYF.

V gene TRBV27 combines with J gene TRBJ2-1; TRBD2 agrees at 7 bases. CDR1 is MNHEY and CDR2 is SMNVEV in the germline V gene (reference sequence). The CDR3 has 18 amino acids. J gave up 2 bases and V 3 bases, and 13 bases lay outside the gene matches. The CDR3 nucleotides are TGTGCCAGCAGTTTCCTGATCGGGGTAGCGGGCACCTACAATGAGCAGTTCTTC. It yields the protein CASSFLIGVAGTYNEQFF.

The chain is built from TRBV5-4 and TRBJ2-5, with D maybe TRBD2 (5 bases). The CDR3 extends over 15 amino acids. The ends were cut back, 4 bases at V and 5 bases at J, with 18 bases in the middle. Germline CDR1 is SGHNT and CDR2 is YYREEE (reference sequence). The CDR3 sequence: CASSPLAGLGETQYF. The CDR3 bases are TGTGCCAGCAGCCCCTTGGCGGGTTTGGGTGAGACCCAGTACTTC.

In nucleotides, the CDR3 is TGTGCCAGCAGTTTAAAGAGGAACACTGAAGCTTTCTTT. Its translation: CASSLKRNTEAFF. The chain has TRBV28 and TRBJ1-1; D not certain. The germline gives CDR1 MDHEN, CDR2 SYDVKM. There are 13 residues in the CDR3. The V end was cut by 2 bases, the J end by 1 base, with 5 bases between.

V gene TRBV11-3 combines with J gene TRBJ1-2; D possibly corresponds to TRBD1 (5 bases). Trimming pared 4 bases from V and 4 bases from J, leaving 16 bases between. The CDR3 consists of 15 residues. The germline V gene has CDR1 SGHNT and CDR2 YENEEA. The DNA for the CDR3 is TGTGCCAGCAGCTCACCGCGAGGGGCCGGCTATGGCTACACCTTC. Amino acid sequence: CASSSPRGAGYGYTF.

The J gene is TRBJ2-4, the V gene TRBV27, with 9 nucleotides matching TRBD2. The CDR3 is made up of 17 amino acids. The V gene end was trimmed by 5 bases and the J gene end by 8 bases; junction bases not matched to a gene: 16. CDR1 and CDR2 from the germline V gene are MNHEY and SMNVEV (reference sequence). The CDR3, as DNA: TGTGCCAGCAGTCCCCCTTTTGCGGGGGGGATGAGAGACATTCAGTACTTC. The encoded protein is CASSPPFAGGMRDIQYF.

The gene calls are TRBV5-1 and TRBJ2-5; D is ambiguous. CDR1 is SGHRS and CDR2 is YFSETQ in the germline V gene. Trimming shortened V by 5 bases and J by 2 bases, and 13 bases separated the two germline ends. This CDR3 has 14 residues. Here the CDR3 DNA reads TGCGCCAGCAGGTTCAGGACCTCTCAAGAGACCCAGTACTTC. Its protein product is CASRFRTSQETQYF.

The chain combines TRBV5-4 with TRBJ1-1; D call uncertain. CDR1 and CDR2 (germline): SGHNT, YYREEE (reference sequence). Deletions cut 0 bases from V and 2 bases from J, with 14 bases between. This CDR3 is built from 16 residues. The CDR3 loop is CASSLGIGATNTEAFF. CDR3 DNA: TGTGCCAGCAGCTTGGGTATAGGTGCGACAAACACTGAAGCTTTCTTT.

The CDR3 coding sequence is TGTGCCACCAGCAGAGATCACGGACGAGCTAACTATGGCTACACCTTC. Amino acid sequence: CATSRDHGRANYGYTF. The V call is TRBV15, the J call TRBJ1-2; D unclear. V was cut by 0 bases and J by 0 bases, with 11 bases left in between. Looked up from germline, CDR1 is LNHNV and CDR2 is YYDKDF (reference sequence). The CDR3 is 16 residues long. The full variable domain, its missing parts supplied by reference TRBV15 and TRBJ1-2, is DAMVIQNPRYQVTQFGKPVTLSCSQTLNHNVMYWYQQKSSQAPKLLFHYYDKDFNNEADTPDNFQSRRPNTSFCFLDIRSPGLGDTAMYLCATSRDHGRANYGYTFGSGTRLTVV.

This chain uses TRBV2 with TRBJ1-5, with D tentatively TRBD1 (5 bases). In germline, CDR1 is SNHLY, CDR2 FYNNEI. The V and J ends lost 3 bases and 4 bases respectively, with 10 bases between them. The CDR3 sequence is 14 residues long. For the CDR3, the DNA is TGTGCCAGCAGTGATGGGCAGGGTAATCAGCCCCAGCATTTT. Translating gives CASSDGQGNQPQHF.

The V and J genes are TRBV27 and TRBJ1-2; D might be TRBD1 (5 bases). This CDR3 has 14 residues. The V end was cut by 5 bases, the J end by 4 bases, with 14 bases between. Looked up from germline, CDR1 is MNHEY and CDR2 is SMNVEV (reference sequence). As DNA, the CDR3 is TGTGCCAGCAGTGTGCTGGGGCGAGGCTATGGCTACACCTTC. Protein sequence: CASSVLGRGYGYTF.

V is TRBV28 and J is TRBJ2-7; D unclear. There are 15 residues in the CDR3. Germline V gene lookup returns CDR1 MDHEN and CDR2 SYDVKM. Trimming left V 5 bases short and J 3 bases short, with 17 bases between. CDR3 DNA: TGTGCCAGCAGTCCCCCTGCCTCCACGGGCTACGAGCAGTACTTC. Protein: CASSPPASTGYEQYF.

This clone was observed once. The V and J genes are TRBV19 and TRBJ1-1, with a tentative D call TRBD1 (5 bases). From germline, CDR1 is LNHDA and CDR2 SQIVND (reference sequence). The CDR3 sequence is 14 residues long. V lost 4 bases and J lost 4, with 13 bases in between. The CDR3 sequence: CASSTWGGSTEAFF. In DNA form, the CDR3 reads TGTGCCAGTAGTACCTGGGGGGGGTCCACTGAAGCTTTCTTT.

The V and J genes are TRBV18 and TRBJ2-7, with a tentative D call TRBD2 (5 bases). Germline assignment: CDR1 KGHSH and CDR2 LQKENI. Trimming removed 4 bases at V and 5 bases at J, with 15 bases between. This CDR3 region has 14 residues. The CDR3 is CASSLIGLGDEQYF. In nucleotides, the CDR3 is TGTGCCAGCTCACTGATCGGACTGGGCGACGAGCAGTACTTC.

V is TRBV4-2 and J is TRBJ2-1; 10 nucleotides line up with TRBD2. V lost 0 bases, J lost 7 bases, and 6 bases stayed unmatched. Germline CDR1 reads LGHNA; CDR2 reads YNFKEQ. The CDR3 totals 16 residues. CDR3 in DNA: TGTGCCAGCAGCCAAGATGGAAGCGGGGGGGCAAATGAGCAGTTCTTC. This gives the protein CASSQDGSGGANEQFF.

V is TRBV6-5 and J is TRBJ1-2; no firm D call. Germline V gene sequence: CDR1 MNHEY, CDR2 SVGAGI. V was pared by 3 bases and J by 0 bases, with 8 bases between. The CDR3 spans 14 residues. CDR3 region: CASSYSQANYGYTF. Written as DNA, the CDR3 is TGTGCCAGCAGTTATTCCCAAGCTAACTATGGCTACACCTTC.

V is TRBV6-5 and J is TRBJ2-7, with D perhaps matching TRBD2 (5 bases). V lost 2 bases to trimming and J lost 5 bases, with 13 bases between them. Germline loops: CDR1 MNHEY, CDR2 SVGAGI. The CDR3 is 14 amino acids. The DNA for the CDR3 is TGTGCCAGCAGTTACGAGGGTCCGGGGAACGAGCAGTACTTC. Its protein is CASSYEGPGNEQYF.

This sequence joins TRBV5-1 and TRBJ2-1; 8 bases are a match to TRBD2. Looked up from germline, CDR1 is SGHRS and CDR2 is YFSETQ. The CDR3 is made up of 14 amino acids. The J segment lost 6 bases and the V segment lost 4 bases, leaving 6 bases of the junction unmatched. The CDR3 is CASSTPGTSNEQFF. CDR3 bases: TGCGCCAGCAGCACTCCCGGGACTAGCAATGAGCAGTTCTTC. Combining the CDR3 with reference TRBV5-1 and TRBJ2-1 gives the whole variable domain KAGVTQTPRYLIKTRGQQVTLSCSPISGHRSVSWYQQTPGQGLQFLFEYFSETQRNKGNFPGRFSGRQFSNSRSEMNVSTLELGDSALYLCASSTPGTSNEQFFGPGTRLTVL.

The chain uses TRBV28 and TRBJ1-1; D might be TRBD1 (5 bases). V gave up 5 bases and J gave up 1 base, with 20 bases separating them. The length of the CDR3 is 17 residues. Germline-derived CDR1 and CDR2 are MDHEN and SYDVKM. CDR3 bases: TGTGCCAGCAGTCCTCTGGACACTCCGGGTGGGAACACTGAAGCTTTCTTT. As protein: CASSPLDTPGGNTEAFF.

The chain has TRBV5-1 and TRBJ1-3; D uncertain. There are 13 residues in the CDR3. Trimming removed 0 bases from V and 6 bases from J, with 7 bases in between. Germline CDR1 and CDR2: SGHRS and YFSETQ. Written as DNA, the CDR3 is TGCGCCAGCAGCTTGGAGGGTCAAAACACCATATATTTT. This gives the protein CASSLEGQNTIYF.

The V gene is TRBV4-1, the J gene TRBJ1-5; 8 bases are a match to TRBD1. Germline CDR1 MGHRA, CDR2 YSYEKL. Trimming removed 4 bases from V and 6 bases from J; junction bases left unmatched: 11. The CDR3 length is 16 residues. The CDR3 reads CASSLEGPGGGQPQHF. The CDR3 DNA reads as TGCGCCAGCAGCCTCGAAGGGCCAGGGGGCGGTCAGCCCCAGCATTTT.

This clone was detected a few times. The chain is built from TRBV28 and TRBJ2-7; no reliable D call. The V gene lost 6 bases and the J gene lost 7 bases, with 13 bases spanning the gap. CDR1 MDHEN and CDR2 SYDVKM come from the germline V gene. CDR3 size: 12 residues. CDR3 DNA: TGTGCCAGCAGCTCCACGTTGAGAGAGCAGTACTTC. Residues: CASSSTLREQYF.

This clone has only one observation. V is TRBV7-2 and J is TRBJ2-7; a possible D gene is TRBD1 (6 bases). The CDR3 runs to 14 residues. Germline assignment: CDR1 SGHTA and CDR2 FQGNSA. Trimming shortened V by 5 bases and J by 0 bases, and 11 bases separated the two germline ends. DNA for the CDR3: TGTGCCAGCAGCCATCGGGACAACTCCTACGAGCAGTACTTC. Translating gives CASSHRDNSYEQYF.

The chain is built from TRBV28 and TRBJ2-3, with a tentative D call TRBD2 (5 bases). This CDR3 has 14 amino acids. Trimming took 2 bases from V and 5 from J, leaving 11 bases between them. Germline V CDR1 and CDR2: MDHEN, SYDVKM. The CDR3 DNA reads TGTGCCAGCAGTTTAGGAGGCCGAGGAGATACGCAGTATTTT. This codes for CASSLGGRGDTQYF.

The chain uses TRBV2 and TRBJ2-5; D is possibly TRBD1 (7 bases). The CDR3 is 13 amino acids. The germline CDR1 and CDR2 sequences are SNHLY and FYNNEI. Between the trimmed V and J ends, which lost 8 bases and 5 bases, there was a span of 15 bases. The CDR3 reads CASGGTDRETQYF. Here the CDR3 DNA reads TGTGCCAGCGGGGGGACGGACAGGGAGACCCAGTACTTC.

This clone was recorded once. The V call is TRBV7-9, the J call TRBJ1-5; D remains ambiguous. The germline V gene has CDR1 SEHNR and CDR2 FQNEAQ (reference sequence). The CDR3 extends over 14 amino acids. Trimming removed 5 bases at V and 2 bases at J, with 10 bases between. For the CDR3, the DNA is TGTGCCAGCAGCCCAGAGAGGGGCAATCAGCCCCAGCATTTT. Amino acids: CASSPERGNQPQHF.

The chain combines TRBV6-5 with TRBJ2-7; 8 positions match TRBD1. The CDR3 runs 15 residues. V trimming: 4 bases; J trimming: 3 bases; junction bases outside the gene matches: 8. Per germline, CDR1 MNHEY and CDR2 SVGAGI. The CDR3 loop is CASSLSPDRGYEQYF. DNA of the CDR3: TGTGCCAGCAGTTTATCCCCAGACAGGGGCTACGAGCAGTACTTC.

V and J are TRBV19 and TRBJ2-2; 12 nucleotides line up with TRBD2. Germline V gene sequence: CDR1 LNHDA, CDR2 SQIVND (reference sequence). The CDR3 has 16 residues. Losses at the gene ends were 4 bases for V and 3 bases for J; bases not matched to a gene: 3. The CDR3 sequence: CASSSTSGGYTGELFF. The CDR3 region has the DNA TGTGCCAGTAGTAGTACTAGCGGGGGGTACACCGGGGAGCTGTTTTTT.